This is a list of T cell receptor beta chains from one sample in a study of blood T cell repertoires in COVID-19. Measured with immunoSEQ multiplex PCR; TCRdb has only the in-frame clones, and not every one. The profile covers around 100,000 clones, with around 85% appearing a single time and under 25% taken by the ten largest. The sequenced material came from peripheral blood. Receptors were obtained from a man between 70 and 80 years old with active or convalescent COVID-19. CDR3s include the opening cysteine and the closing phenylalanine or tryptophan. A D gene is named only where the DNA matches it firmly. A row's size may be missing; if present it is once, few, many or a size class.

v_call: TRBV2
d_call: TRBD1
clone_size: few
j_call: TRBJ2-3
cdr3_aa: CASSLDRDSTDTQYF
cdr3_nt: TGTGCCAGCAGCCTGGACAGGGATAGCACAGATACGCAGTATTTT

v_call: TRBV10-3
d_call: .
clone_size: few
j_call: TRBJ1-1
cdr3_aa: CAISVTASNTEAFF
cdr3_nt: TGTGCCATCAGTGTGACAGCCTCAAACACTGAAGCTTTCTTT

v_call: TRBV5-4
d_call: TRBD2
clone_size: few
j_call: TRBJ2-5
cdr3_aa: CASSPWVSSGMETQYF
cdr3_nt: TGTGCCAGCAGCCCGTGGGTATCTAGCGGGATGGAGACCCAGTACTTC

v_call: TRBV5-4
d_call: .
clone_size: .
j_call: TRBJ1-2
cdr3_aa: CASTSLGGSYGYTF
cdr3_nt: TGTGCCAGCACCTCCTTGGGAGGGTCTTATGGCTACACCTTC

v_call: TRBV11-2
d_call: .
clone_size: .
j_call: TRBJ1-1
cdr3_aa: CASSPRGGFTEAFF
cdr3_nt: TGTGCCAGCAGCCCTAGAGGCGGGTTTACTGAAGCTTTCTTT

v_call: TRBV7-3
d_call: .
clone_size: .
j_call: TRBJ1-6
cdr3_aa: CASSPQGPGSPLHF
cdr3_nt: TGTGCCAGCAGCCCACAGGGCCCGGGTTCACCCCTCCACTTT

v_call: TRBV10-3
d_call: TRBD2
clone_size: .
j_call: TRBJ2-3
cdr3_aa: CAISDGSGVADTQYF
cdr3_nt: TGTGCCATCAGTGACGGTAGCGGGGTAGCAGATACGCAGTATTTT

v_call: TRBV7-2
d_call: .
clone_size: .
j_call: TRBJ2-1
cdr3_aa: CASSPDSYNEQFF
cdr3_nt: TGTGCCAGCAGCCCAGACAGCTACAATGAGCAGTTCTTC

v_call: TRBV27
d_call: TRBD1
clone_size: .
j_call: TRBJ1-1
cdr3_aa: CASSVGQGGTEAFF
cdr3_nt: TGTGCCAGCAGTGTAGGACAGGGAGGGACTGAAGCTTTCTTT

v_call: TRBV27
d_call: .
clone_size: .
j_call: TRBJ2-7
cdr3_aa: CASSPSPAYEQYF
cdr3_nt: TGTGCCAGCAGTCCCTCCCCGGCCTACGAGCAGTACTTC

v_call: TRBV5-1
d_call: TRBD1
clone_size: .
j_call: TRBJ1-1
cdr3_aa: CASSEGQGSTEAFF
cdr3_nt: TGCGCCAGCAGCGAAGGACAGGGATCCACTGAAGCTTTCTTT

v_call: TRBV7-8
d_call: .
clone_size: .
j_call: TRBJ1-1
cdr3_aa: CASSLGSRSGTEAFF
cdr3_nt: TGTGCCAGCAGCTTAGGAAGCCGTTCGGGCACTGAAGCTTTCTTT

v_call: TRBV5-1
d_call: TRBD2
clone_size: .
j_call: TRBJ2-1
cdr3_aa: CASSFGAGGRNLDNNEQFF
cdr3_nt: TGCGCCAGCAGCTTCGGGGCGGGAGGGCGTAACCTCGATAACAATGAGCAGTTCTTC

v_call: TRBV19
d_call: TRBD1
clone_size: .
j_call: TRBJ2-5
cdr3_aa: CASSVPGQGGWTQYF
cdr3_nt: TGTGCCAGTAGTGTTCCGGGACAGGGAGGATGGACCCAGTACTTC

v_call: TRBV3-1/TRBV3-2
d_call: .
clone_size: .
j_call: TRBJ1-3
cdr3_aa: CASSQANRNTIYF
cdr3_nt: TGTGCCAGCAGCCAAGCTAATCGAAATACCATATATTTT

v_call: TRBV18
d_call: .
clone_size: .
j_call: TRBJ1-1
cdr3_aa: CASRQGVDTEAFF
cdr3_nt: TGTGCCAGCCGCCAAGGGGTGGACACTGAAGCTTTCTTT

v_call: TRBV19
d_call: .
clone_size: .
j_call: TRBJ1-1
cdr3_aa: CASSMYPRSEAFF
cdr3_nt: TGTGCCAGTAGTATGTACCCTCGGAGTGAAGCTTTCTTT

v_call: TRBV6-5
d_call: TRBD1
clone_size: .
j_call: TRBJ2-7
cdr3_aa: CASTRTGTIYEQYF
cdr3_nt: TGTGCCAGCACCCGGACAGGGACGATCTACGAGCAGTACTTC

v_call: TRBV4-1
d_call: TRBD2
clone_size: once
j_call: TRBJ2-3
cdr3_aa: CASSQALAGGDTQYF
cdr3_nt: TGCGCCAGCAGCCAAGCACTAGCGGGTGGAGATACGCAGTATTTT

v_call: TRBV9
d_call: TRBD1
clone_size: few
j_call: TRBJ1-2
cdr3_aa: CASSPGTGYYGYTF
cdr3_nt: TGTGCCAGCAGCCCTGGGACAGGATACTATGGCTACACCTTC

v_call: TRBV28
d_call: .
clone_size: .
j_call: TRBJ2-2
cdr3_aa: CASFGTFTGELFF
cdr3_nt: TGTGCCAGCTTCGGTACTTTCACCGGGGAGCTGTTTTTT

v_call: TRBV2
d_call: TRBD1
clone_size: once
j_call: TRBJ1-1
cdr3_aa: CASSAQGGNTEAFF
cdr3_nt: TGTGCCAGCAGTGCACAGGGGGGGAACACTGAAGCTTTCTTT

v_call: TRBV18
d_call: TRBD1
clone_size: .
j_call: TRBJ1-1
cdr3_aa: CASSPSGQGSTEAFF
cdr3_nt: TGTGCCAGCTCACCATCAGGACAGGGGAGCACTGAAGCTTTCTTT

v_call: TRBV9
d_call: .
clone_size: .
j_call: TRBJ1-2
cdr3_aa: CASSVVDGQTNYGYTF
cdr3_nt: TGTGCCAGCAGCGTAGTGGATGGGCAGACGAACTATGGCTACACCTTC

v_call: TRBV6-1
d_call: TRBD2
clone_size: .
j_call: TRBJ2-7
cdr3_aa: CASSESGGRIEQYF
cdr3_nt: TGTGCCAGCAGTGAATCGGGGGGGCGCATCGAGCAGTACTTC

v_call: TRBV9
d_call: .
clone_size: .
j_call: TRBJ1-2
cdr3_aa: CASSPSGGSNYGYTF
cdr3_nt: TGTGCCAGCAGCCCTTCGGGGGGTAGTAACTATGGCTACACCTTC

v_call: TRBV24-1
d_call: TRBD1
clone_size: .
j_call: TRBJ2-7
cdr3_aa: CATSDLKDRGNEQYF
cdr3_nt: TGTGCCACCAGTGATTTGAAGGACAGGGGGAACGAGCAGTACTTC

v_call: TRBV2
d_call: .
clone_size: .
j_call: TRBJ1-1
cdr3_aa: CASSPRGGTEAFF
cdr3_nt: TGTGCCAGCAGTCCCCGGGGGGGAACTGAAGCTTTCTTT

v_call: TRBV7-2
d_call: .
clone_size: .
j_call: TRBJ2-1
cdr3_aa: CASAPEFGGEQFF
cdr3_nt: TGTGCCAGCGCACCTGAGTTCGGGGGTGAGCAGTTCTTC

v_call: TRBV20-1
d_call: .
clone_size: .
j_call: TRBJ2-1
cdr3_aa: CSADQGGEQFF
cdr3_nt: TGCAGTGCAGACCAGGGAGGTGAGCAGTTCTTC

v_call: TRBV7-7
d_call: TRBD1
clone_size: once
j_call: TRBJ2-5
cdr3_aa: CASSISRGRETQYF
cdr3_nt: TGTGCTAGCAGCATCTCCAGGGGGCGGGAGACCCAGTACTTC

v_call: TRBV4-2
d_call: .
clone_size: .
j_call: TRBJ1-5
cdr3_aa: CASSETVGGNQPQHF
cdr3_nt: TGTGCCAGCAGCGAGACAGTAGGGGGAAATCAGCCCCAGCATTTT

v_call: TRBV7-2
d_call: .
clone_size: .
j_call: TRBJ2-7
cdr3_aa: CASSLVKSTYEQYF
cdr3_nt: TGTGCCAGCAGCTTAGTAAAGTCTACCTACGAGCAGTACTTC

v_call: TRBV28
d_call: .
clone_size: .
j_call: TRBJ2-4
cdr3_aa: CASIPDRLLAKNIQYF
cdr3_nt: TGTGCCAGCATCCCGGACAGATTATTAGCCAAAAACATTCAGTACTTC

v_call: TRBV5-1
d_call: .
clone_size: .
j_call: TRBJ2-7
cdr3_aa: CASHRDSSYEQYF
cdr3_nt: TGCGCCAGCCACAGGGATAGCTCCTACGAGCAGTACTTC

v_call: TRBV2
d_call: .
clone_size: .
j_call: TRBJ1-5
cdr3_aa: CASSAQISNQPQHF
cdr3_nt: TGTGCCAGCAGTGCACAGATTTCTAATCAGCCCCAGCATTTT

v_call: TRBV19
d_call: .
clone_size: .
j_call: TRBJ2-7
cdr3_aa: CASSRTESPEQYF
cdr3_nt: TGTGCCAGTAGTCGGACAGAAAGTCCCGAGCAGTACTTC

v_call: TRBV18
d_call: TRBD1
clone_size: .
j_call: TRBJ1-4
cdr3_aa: CASSPTGGNEKLFF
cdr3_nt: TGTGCCAGCTCACCGACAGGGGGCAATGAAAAACTGTTTTTT

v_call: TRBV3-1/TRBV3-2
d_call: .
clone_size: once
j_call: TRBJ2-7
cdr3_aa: CASSLQGGYEQYF
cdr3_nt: TGTGCCAGCAGCCTACAGGGTGGCTACGAGCAGTACTTC

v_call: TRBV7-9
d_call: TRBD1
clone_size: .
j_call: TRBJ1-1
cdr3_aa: CASRPTGEGTEAFF
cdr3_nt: TGTGCCAGCAGGCCGACAGGGGAGGGCACTGAAGCTTTCTTT

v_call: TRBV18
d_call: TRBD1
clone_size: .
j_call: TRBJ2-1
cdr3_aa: CASSQPGQSSYNEQFF
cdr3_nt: TGTGCCAGCTCACAACCGGGACAGAGCTCCTACAATGAGCAGTTCTTC

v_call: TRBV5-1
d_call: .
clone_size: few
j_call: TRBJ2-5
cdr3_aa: CASSSRPRIQETQYF
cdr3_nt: TGCGCCAGCAGCTCTAGACCGCGTATCCAAGAGACCCAGTACTTC

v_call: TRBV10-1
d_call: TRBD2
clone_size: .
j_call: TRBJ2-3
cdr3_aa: CASSSNLAGGSDTQYF
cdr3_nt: TGCGCCAGCAGTTCTAACCTAGCGGGGGGGTCTGATACGCAGTATTTT

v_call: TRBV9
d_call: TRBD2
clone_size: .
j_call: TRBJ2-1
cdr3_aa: CASSASGGAYNEQFF
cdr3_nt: TGTGCCAGCAGCGCCAGCGGGGGGGCTTACAATGAGCAGTTCTTC

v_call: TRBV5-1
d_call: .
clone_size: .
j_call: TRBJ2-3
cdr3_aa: CASSLGGQASTDTQYF
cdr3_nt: TGCGCCAGCAGCTTGGGAGGACAAGCTAGCACAGATACGCAGTATTTT

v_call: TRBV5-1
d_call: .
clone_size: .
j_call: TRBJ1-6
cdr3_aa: CASSLGHFNSPLHF
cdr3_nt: TGCGCCAGCAGCTTGGGACACTTTAATTCACCCCTCCACTTT

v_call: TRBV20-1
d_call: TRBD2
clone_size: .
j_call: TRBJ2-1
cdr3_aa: CSASPWTSLYEQFF
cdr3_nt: TGCAGTGCTAGTCCCTGGACTAGTCTCTATGAGCAGTTCTTC